This T cell receptor (beta chain) was identified during a study of blood T cell repertoires in COVID-19. Turning to the study itself: COVID-19 samples, acute and convalescent, were from the United States, Italy and Spain. In each case, the material was cDNA or gDNA derived from T cells, B-cell-depleted T cells, or PBMCs.

V lost 6 bases and J lost 4; bases outside the gene matches: 9. Germline loops: CDR1 GTSNPN, CDR2 SVGIG (reference sequence). This CDR3 is built from 14 residues. Here immunoSEQ multiplex PCR was the method, and the copy in TCRdb shows in-frame clones only, minus some. The sample records 100,000 to 140,000 clones, around 89% being singletons. The origin of this receptor is a man in his forties with active or convalescent COVID-19. Material: peripheral blood. The chain is built from TRBV30 and TRBJ2-5; 9 bases are shared with TRBD2. The CDR3, as DNA: TGTGCCTGTACCCTAGCGGGGAGGGCAGAGACCCAGTACTTC. Translating gives CACTLAGRAETQYF.